The entry below gives a single TCR beta chain sequence along with its context. These data are taken from a study of CD8 T cells in Susac syndrome. Germline CDR1 and CDR2: MNHNY and SVGAGI (reference sequence). There are 15 residues in the CDR3. Trimming pared 2 bases from V and 5 bases from J, leaving 15 bases between. An input of roughly 0.45 to 1 ug of RNA was subjected to reverse transcription using random hexamers. A single record per CDR3 protein comes from TCRdb applying MiXCR to the immunoSEQ multiplex PCR reads. Seen here are roughly 200,000 distinct CDR3 sequences, 93% observed once, and the top ten hold 0.1% to 0.12%. Sequencing of TCR beta was carried out in blood CD8+ and CD4+ T cells. Negative isolation yielded the CD8+ and CD4+ T cells, while FACS enriched the TEMRA cells.

The rearrangement links TRBV6-6 to TRBJ2-5; the D is unclear. Sequencing used CD4+ T cells from PBMCs. The sequence came from a human donor in good health. For the CDR3, the DNA is TGTGCCAGCAGTTACGCCCAGACCCTAAGGGAGACCCAGTACTTC. Translating gives CASSYAQTLRETQYF.